This T cell receptor beta chain was profiled in a study of shared clonotypes between healthy human individuals. Several immunoSEQ plates held equal portions of the genomic DNA taken from each subset. Only in-frame clones appear in the TCRdb table, and some are missing; sequencing was by immunoSEQ multiplex PCR. The sample holds over a million clones, around 78% seen once. The CDR3 covers 14 residues. V shed 1 base and J shed 1 base, with 8 bases lying between them. Germline CDR1 reads SGHRS; CDR2 reads YFSETQ. The study drew its donors from healthy HIV-negative adults without recent acute infections or vaccinations. The study's findings and limits: Larger richness was generally estimated for naive than memory subsets.

This clone appeared a few times. Its antigen is not known. The sequence derives from a man aged 18-30 years in good health. Some clones in this sample may be carry-over from other donors' samples. J is TRBJ1-1 and V is TRBV5-1; TRBD1 is a possible D gene (6 bases). Material for sequencing was memory CD4+ T cells from PBMCs. Subset of the sample: CD45RA-negative fraction. The CDR3 protein is CASSLTGPNTEAFF. The DNA of the CDR3 is TGCGCCAGCAGCTTGACAGGGCCGAACACTGAAGCTTTCTTT.